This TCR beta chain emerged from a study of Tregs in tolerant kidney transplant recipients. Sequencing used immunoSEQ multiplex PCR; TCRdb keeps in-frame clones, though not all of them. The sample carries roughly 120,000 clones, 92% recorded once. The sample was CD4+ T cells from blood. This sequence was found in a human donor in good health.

The CDR3 loop reads CASSITGLAGSTDTQYF. The CDR3 DNA sequence: TGTGCCAGTAGTATAACGGGACTAGCGGGGTCCACAGATACGCAGTATTTT. The rearrangement uses TRBV19 and TRBJ2-3; 13 positions match TRBD2. The CDR3 totals 17 residues. V lost 2 bases and J lost 2; bases outside the gene matches: 4. CDR1 is LNHDA, CDR2 SQIVND, per germline (reference sequence).